These T cell receptor beta chains were read from a single sample in a study of tumor-infiltrating lymphocytes in localized non-small cell lung cancer. Here immunoSEQ multiplex PCR was the method, and the copy in TCRdb shows in-frame clones only, minus some. The table includes tens of thousands of clones, roughly three fifths detected once. Sequenced sample: lung tumor tissue. All receptors come from a human donor with non-small cell lung cancer. CDR3s include the opening cysteine and the closing phenylalanine or tryptophan. D genes are given only for firm matches. The listing skips clone size in some rows; elsewhere it reads once, few, many or a size class.

v_gene	abundance	j_gene	d_gene	CDR3aa	CDR3nt
TRBV28	few	TRBJ1-1	NA	CASSSTPGLTEAFF	TGTGCCAGCAGTTCCACCCCAGGCCTCACTGAAGCTTTCTTT
TRBV4-1	NA	TRBJ2-7	TRBD2	CASSQGLAGDYEQYF	TGCGCCAGCAGCCAGGGACTAGCGGGAGACTACGAGCAGTACTTC
TRBV9	NA	TRBJ1-1	NA	CASSPGHGELAEAFF	TGTGCCAGCAGCCCAGGACACGGCGAGTTGGCTGAAGCTTTCTTT
TRBV6-1	NA	TRBJ1-1	NA	CASSDVGGVATEAFF	TGTGCCAGCAGCGACGTCGGAGGGGTGGCCACTGAAGCTTTCTTT
TRBV18	few	TRBJ2-7	NA	CASSPERQDKQYF	TGTGCCAGCTCACCAGAACGACAGGACAAGCAGTACTTC
TRBV2	few	TRBJ1-5	NA	CASSLGGPQHF	TGTGCCAGCAGCCTAGGCGGGCCCCAGCATTTT
TRBV11-2	NA	TRBJ1-5	NA	CASSLQGRGRNQPQHF	TGTGCCAGCAGCTTACAGGGGCGGGGACGAAATCAGCCCCAGCATTTT
TRBV5-5	few	TRBJ2-7	TRBD2	CASSLALAGGYEQYF	TGTGCCAGCAGCTTGGCACTAGCGGGAGGCTACGAGCAGTACTTC
TRBV19	once	TRBJ1-2	TRBD1	CASSPDRGLNYGYTF	TGTGCCAGTAGCCCGGACAGGGGATTAAACTATGGCTACACCTTC
TRBV4-1	NA	TRBJ2-7	TRBD2	CASSQVSRPGGSEQYF	TGCGCCAGCAGCCAAGTATCCCGACCGGGGGGGAGTGAGCAGTACTTC
TRBV19	NA	TRBJ2-1	NA	CASSLNLGNEQFF	TGTGCCAGTAGTCTAAATCTAGGTAATGAGCAGTTCTTC
TRBV6-1	NA	TRBJ2-7	TRBD1	CASGSGTGGTYEQYF	TGTGCCAGCGGGTCCGGGACAGGGGGAACCTACGAGCAGTACTTC
TRBV19	NA	TRBJ1-1	NA	CASSIGGDDGAFF	TGTGCCAGTAGTATTGGAGGGGACGACGGAGCTTTCTTT
TRBV11-2	NA	TRBJ2-7	NA	CASSLGRAYEQYF	TGTGCCAGCAGCTTAGGGAGAGCCTACGAGCAGTACTTC
TRBV18	NA	TRBJ1-2	NA	CASSPGQSFGYTF	TGTGCCAGCTCACCAGGCCAGAGCTTTGGCTACACCTTC
TRBV28	few	TRBJ1-1	NA	CASSLSLHGAEAFF	TGTGCCAGCAGTTTATCTCTCCACGGTGCTGAAGCTTTCTTT
TRBV5-4	NA	TRBJ2-7	TRBD2	CASSSGLARGEQYF	TGTGCCAGCAGCTCGGGACTAGCGCGGGGCGAGCAGTACTTC
TRBV4-1	NA	TRBJ2-3	NA	CASSFRAPGVDTQYF	TGCGCCAGCAGCTTTCGGGCACCGGGGGTGGATACGCAGTATTTT
TRBV5-1	NA	TRBJ2-3	TRBD1	CASSGTGYAEDTQYF	TGCGCCAGCAGCGGGACAGGGTATGCCGAAGATACGCAGTATTTT
TRBV27	NA	TRBJ1-1	NA	CASYREATEAFF	TGTGCCAGTTACAGGGAAGCGACTGAAGCTTTCTTT
TRBV5-1	NA	TRBJ1-2	NA	CASSQTTTGNYGYTF	TGCGCCAGCAGCCAAACAACTACAGGGAACTATGGCTACACCTTC
TRBV6-1	NA	TRBJ2-3	TRBD1	CASSVETGTDTQYF	TGTGCCAGCAGTGTGGAGACAGGGACAGATACGCAGTATTTT
TRBV15	NA	TRBJ2-3	NA	CATSVELDTQYF	TGTGCCACCAGCGTCGAGCTTGATACGCAGTATTTT
TRBV12-5	NA	TRBJ2-1	NA	CASGYGTQHNEQFF	TGTGCTAGTGGTTATGGGACGCAGCACAATGAGCAGTTCTTC
TRBV28	NA	TRBJ1-4	TRBD1	CASKNRDREGGLFF	TGTGCCAGCAAAAACCGGGACAGGGAAGGGGGGCTGTTTTTT
TRBV27	few	TRBJ2-1	NA	CASSDRTRHFF	TGTGCCAGCAGTGACAGGACACGGCATTTCTTC
TRBV11-2	NA	TRBJ2-3	TRBD2	CASSLDGSGSTDTQYF	TGTGCCAGCAGCTTAGATGGTAGCGGGAGCACAGATACGCAGTATTTT
TRBV4-2	NA	TRBJ1-2	NA	CASSHEYGYTF	TGTGCCAGCAGCCACGAATATGGCTACACCTTC
TRBV7-2	NA	TRBJ2-5	NA	CASKYGVGETQYF	TGTGCCAGCAAGTACGGGGTGGGGGAGACCCAGTACTTC
TRBV15	NA	TRBJ2-5	NA	CATSRDQVCHSRGFPSPRETQYF	TGTGCCACCAGCAGAGATCAGGTATGTCATTCCAGGGGCTTCCCCTCCCCCCGAGAGACCCAGTACTTC
TRBV6-6	NA	TRBJ2-1	NA	CASSYSEGDNEQFF	TGTGCCAGCAGTTACTCGGAGGGAGACAATGAGCAGTTCTTC
TRBV5-1	NA	TRBJ2-7	NA	CASTSSVGYEQYF	TGCGCCAGCACATCATCCGTCGGGTACGAGCAGTACTTC
TRBV2	NA	TRBJ1-2	NA	CASRMGQENYGYTF	TGTGCCAGCCGTATGGGGCAGGAGAACTATGGCTACACCTTC
TRBV11-2	NA	TRBJ2-1	NA	CASSTPRGLGGINEQFF	TGTGCCAGCAGCACACCACGCGGCTTAGGGGGAATCAATGAGCAGTTCTTC
TRBV5-4	NA	TRBJ2-5	TRBD2	CASSSRLAGEVTQYF	TGTGCCAGCAGCTCAAGGTTAGCGGGAGAGGTGACCCAGTACTTC
TRBV4-2	NA	TRBJ2-3	TRBD2	CASSPGLVTDTQYF	TGTGCCAGCAGCCCGGGACTAGTGACAGATACGCAGTATTTT
TRBV29-1	NA	TRBJ2-7	NA	CSVLVIDSTYEQYF	TGCAGCGTCCTAGTCATAGATTCCACCTACGAGCAGTACTTC
TRBV7-8	NA	TRBJ1-2	NA	CASSFSPWTESYGYTF	TGTGCCAGCAGCTTTTCCCCCTGGACGGAAAGCTATGGCTACACCTTC